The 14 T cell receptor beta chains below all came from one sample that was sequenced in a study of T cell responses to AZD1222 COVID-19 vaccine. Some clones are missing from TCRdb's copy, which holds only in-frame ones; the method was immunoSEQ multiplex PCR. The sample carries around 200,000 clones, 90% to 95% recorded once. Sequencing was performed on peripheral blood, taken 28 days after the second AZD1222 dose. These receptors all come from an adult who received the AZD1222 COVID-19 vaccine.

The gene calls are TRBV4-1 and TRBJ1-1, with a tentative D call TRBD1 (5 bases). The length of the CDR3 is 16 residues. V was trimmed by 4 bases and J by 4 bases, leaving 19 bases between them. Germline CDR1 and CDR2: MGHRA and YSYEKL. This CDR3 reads CASSLLINRGPTEAFF. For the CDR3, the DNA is TGCGCCAGCAGCCTACTGATAAACCGGGGCCCCACTGAAGCTTTCTTT.

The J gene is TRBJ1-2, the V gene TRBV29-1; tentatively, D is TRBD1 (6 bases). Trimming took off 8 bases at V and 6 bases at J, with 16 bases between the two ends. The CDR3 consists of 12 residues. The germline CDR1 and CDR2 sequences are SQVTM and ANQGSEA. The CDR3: CSTKGVINGYTF. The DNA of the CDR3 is TGCAGCACAAAGGGGGTTATCAATGGCTACACCTTC.

The CDR3 is CASSSGTGDPGYTF. The CDR3 nucleotides are TGTGCCAGCAGTTCGGGGACAGGGGATCCTGGCTACACCTTC. J is TRBJ1-2 and V is TRBV6-2 or TRBV6-3; 10 bases are shared with TRBD1. The CDR3 consists of 14 residues. V lost 4 bases and J lost 7; bases outside the gene matches: 6. Germline CDR1 is MNHEY and CDR2 is SVGEGT.

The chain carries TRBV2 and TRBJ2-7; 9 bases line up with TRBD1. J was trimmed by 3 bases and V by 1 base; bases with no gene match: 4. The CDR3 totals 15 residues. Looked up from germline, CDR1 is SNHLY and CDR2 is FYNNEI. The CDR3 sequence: CASSEGTGEIYEQYF. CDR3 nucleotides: TGTGCCAGCAGTGAAGGGACAGGGGAAATCTACGAGCAGTACTTC.

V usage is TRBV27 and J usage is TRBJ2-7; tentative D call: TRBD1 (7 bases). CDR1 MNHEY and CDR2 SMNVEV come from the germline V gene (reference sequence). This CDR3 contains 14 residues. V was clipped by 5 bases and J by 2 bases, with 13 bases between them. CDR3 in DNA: TGTGCCAGCAGTATTTGGAGGGGGCCCTACGAGCAGTACTTC. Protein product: CASSIWRGPYEQYF.

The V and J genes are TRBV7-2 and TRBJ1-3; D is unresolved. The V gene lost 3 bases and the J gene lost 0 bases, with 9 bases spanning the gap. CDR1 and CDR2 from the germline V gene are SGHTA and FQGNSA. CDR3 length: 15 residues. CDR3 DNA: TGTGCCAGCAGCTTCGCGGGAGGCTCTGGAAACACCATATATTTT. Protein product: CASSFAGGSGNTIYF.

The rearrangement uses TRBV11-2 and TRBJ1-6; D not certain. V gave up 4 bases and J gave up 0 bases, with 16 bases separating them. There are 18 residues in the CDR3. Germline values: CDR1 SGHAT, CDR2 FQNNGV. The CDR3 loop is CASSSNTLGSSYNSPLHF. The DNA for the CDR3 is TGTGCCAGCAGCTCAAACACGTTGGGGAGCTCCTATAATTCACCCCTCCACTTT.

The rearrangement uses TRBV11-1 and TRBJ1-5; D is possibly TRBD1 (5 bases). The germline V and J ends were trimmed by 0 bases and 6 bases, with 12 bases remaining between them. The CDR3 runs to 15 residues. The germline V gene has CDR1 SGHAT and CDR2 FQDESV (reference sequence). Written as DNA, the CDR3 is TGTGCCAGCAGCTTAGCGCAACATAGGGGTCAGCCCCAGCATTTT. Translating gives CASSLAQHRGQPQHF.

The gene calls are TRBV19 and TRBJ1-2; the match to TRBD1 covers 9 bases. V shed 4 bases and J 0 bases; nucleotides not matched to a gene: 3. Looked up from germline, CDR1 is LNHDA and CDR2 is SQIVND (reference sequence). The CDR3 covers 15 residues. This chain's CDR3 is CASSKQGAPNYGYTF. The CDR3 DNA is TGTGCCAGTAGTAAACAGGGGGCACCTAACTATGGCTACACCTTC.

The CDR3: CASSWQGYGYTF. The CDR3 bases are TGTGCCAGCAGCTGGCAGGGGTATGGCTACACCTTC. The genes are TRBV7-2 and TRBJ1-2; weak D call: TRBD1 (6 bases). CDR1 is SGHTA, CDR2 FQGNSA, per germline. The CDR3 consists of 12 residues. Trimming removed 4 bases at V and 5 bases at J, with 8 bases between.

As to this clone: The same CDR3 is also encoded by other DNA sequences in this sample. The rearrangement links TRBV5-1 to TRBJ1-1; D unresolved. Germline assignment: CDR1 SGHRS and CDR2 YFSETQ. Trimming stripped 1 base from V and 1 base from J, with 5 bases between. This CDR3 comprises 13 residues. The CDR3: CASSLLGNTEAFF. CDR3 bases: TGCGCCAGCAGCTTGCTGGGGAACACTGAAGCTTTCTTT. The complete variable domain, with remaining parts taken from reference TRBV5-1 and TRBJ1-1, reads KAGVTQTPRYLIKTRGQQVTLSCSPISGHRSVSWYQQTPGQGLQFLFEYFSETQRNKGNFPGRFSGRQFSNSRSEMNVSTLELGDSALYLCASSLLGNTEAFFGQGTRLTVV.

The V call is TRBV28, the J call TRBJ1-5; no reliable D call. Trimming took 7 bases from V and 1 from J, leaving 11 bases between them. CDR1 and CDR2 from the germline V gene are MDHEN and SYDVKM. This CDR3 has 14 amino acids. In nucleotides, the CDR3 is TGTGCCAGCAACCCCCTAAGAAGCAATCAGCCCCAGCATTTT. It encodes CASNPLRSNQPQHF.

The CDR3 region is CATSRVLYRGQDEQYF. The DNA for the CDR3 is TGTGCCACCAGCAGAGTGTTGTACAGGGGGCAGGACGAGCAGTACTTC. The V gene is TRBV15, the J gene TRBJ2-7; 9 nucleotides agree with TRBD1. There are 16 residues in the CDR3. The V segment lost 1 base and the J segment 5 bases; nucleotides outside the gene matches: 9. Germline V lookup: CDR1 LNHNV, CDR2 YYDKDF (reference sequence).

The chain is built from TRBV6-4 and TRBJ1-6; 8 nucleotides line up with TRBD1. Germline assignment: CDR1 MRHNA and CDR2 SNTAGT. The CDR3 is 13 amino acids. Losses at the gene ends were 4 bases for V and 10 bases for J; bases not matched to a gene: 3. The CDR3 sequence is CASSVTGASPLHF. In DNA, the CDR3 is TGTGCCAGCAGTGTGACAGGGGCCTCACCCCTCCACTTT.